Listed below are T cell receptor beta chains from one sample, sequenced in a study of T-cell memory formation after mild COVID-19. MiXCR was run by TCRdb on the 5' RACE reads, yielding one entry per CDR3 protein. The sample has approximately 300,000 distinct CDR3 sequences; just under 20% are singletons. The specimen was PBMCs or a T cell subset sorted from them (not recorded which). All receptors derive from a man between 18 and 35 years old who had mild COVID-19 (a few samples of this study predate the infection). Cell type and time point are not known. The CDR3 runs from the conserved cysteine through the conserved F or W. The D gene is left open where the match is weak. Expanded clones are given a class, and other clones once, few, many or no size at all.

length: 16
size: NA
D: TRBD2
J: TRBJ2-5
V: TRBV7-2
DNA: TGTGCCAGCAGCTTAGGTCACGGGGGGGTTGGGGAGACCCAGTACTTC
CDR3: CASSLGHGGVGETQYF

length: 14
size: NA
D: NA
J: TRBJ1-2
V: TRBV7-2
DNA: TGTGCCAGCAGCGCCTCGCGGGACAATTATGGCTACACCTTC
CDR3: CASSASRDNYGYTF

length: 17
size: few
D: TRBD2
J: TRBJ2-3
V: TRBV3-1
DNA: TGTGCCAGCAGCCGCTTTCTACCGGGACTAAACACAGATACGCAGTATTTT
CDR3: CASSRFLPGLNTDTQYF

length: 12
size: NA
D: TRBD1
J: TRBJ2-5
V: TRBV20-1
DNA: TGCAGTGCTAGGCCCACAGGGGGGACCCAGTACTTC
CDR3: CSARPTGGTQYF

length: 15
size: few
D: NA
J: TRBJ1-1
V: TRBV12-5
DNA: TGTGCTAGTGGTTTCCTCATACAGGGGAACACTGAAGCTTTCTTT
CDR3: CASGFLIQGNTEAFF

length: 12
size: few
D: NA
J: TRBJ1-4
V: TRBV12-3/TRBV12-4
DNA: TGTGCCAGCAGTTTAGAAGGCCGGCCCCGCTTTTTT
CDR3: CASSLEGRPRFF

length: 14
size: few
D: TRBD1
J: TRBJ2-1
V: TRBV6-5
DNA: TGTGCCAGCAGTTACGGACAGGAGTACAATGAGCAGTTCTTC
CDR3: CASSYGQEYNEQFF

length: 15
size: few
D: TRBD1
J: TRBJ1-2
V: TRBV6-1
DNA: TGTGCCAGCAGTCACCTCGGACAGGGGACCTATGGCTACACCTTC
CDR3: CASSHLGQGTYGYTF

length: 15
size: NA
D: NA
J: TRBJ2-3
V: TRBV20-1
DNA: TGCAGTGCGGCGATTGGGCAGGGTTTTCCAGATACGCAGTATTTT
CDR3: CSAAIGQGFPDTQYF

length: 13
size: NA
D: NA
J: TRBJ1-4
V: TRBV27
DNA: TGTGCCAGCAGTTTAAATCGGGGTGGAAAACTGTTTTTT
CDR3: CASSLNRGGKLFF

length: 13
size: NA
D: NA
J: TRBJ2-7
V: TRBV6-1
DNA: TGTGCCAGCATGCGGCCTGGCTCCTACGAGCAGTACTTC
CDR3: CASMRPGSYEQYF

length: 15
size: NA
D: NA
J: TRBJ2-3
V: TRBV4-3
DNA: TGCGCCAGCAGCTTGGGGGGAGACGGCACAGATACGCAGTATTTT
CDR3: CASSLGGDGTDTQYF

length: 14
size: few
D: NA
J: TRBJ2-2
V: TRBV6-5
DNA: TGTGCCAGCAGTCTTACGGATCGAGGACCTAACGTCCATTTT
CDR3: CASSLTDRGPNVHF

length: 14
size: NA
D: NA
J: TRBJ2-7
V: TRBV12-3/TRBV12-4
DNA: TGTGCCAGCAGGGGGCAGGGGGGGTTCTACGAGCAGTACTTC
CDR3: CASRGQGGFYEQYF

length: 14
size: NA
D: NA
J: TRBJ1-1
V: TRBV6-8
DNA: TGTGCCAGCAGTTACTTTCGGGTTGGGACTGAAACTTTCTTT
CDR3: CASSYFRVGTETFF

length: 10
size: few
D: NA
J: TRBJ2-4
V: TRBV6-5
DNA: TGTGCCAGCGGATTTCCCCAGCAGTACTTC
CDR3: CASGFPQQYF